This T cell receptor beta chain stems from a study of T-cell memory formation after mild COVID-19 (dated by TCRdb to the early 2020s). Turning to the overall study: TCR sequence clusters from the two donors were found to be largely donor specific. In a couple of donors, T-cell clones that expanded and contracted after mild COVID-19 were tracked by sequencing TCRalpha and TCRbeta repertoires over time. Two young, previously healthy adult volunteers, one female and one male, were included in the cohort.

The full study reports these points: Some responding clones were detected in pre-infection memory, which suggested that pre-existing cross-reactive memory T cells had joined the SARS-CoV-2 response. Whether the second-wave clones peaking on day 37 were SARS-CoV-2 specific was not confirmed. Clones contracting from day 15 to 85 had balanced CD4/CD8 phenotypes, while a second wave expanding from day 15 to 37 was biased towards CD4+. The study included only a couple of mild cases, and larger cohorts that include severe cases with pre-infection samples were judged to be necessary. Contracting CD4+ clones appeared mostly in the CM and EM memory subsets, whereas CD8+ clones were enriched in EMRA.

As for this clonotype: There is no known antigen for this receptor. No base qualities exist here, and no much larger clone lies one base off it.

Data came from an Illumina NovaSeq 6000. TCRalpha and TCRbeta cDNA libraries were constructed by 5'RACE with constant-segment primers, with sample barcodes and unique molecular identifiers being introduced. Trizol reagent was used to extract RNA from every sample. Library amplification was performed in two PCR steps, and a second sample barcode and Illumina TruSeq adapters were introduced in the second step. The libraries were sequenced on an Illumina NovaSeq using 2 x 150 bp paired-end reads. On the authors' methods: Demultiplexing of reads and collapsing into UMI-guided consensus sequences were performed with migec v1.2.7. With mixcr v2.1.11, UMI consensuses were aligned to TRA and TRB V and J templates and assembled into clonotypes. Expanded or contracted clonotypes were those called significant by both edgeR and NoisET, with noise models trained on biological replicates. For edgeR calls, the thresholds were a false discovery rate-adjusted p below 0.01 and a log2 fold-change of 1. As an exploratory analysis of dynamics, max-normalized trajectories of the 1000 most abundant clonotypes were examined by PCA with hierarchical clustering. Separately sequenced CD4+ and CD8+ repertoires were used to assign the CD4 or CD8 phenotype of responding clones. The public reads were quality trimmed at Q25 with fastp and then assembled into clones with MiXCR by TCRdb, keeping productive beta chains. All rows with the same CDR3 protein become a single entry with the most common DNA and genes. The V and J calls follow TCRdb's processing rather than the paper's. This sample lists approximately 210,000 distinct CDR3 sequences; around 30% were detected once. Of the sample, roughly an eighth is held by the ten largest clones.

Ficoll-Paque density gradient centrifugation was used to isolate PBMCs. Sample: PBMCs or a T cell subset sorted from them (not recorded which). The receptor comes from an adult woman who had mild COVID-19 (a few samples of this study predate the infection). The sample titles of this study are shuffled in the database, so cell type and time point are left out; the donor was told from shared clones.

The CDR3 protein is CASSLAGNTIYF. The DNA reads as follows: TGTGCCAGCAGCTTAGCCGGAAACACCATATATTTT. This receptor chain uses TRBV5-4 and TRBJ1-3, with no reliable assignment of the D segment. Measured from the cysteine to the phenylalanine, the CDR3 is 12 residues long. Just the 36-base CDR3 DNA is kept, in frame starting at base 1. Between the V and J ends, shortened by 2 bases and 4 bases respectively, the junction contains 4 bases. CDR1 and CDR2 are drawn from the germline V gene (reference sequence): SGHNT, YYREEE.